This T cell receptor (beta chain) was identified in a study of T cells in Graves' hyperthyroidism and ophthalmopathy. The investigators amplified TCR beta CDR3 regions from RNA transcripts. First-round RT-PCR targeting the TCR CDR3 was performed with the HTBI primer set. TCRdb recomputed calls from the multiplex PCR reads with MiXCR, one row per CDR3 protein. Here the sample spans about 480,000 distinct CDR3 sequences, around 22% being singletons. The study left out patients who had uncontrolled infection, other autoimmune disease, pregnancy or lactation. Germline CDR1 MNHNS, CDR2 SASEGT. This CDR3 is 16 amino acids long. V lost 1 base to trimming and J lost 1 base; unmatched junction nucleotides: 5.

This receptor was identified in a woman aged 25 to 39 with Graves' ophthalmopathy. The sample consisted of blood. The chain is built from TRBV6-1 and TRBJ2-7; 9 positions agree with TRBD2. CDR3 in amino acids: CASSEGAGLASYEQYF. The CDR3 coding sequence is TGTGCCAGCAGTGAAGGGGCAGGACTAGCGTCCTACGAGCAGTACTTC.